The T cell receptor (beta chain) described here comes from a study of T cells in Graves' hyperthyroidism and ophthalmopathy. The study's findings and limits: Most thyroid clonotypes expanded above 0.001 appeared in blood too.

The CDR3 has 16 amino acids. J was trimmed by 12 bases and V by 4 bases; bases with no gene match: 12. Germline CDR1 is SGHAT and CDR2 is FQDESV (reference sequence). Exclusion of a patient resulted from uncontrolled infection, other autoimmune disease, pregnancy or lactation. This clonotype was recorded at least ten times. The antigen remains undetermined. Amplified regions were TCR beta CDR3 sequences from RNA transcripts. The study used the HTBI primer set for a first-round RT-PCR of the TCR CDR3. From the multiplex PCR reads, TCRdb called clonotypes with MiXCR, one entry per CDR3 protein. The sample holds 400,000 to 450,000 distinct CDR3 sequences, roughly 14% seen once.

The J gene is TRBJ2-1, the V gene TRBV11-1; TRBD2 matches at 13 bases. The sequenced sample consisted of blood. This sequence was found in a man younger than 30 with Graves' ophthalmopathy. CDR3 region: CASSWGLAGYQGGQFF. CDR3 nucleotides: TGTGCCAGCAGCTGGGGACTAGCGGGATACCAAGGTGGGCAGTTCTTC.